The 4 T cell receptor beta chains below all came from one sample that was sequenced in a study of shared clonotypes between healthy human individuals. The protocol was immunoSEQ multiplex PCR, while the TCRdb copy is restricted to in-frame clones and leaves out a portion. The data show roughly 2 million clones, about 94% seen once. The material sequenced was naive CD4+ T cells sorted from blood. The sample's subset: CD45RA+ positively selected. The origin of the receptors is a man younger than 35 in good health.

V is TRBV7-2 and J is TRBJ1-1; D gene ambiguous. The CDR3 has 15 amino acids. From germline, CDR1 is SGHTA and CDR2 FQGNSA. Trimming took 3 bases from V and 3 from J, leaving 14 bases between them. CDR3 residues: CASSLSQAGHTEAFF. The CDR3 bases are TGTGCCAGCAGCTTGTCCCAAGCGGGCCACACTGAAGCTTTCTTT.

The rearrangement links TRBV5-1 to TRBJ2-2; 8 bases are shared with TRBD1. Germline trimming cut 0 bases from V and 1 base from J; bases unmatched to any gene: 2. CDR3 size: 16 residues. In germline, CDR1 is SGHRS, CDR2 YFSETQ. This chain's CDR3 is CASSLETGVNTGELFF. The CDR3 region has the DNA TGCGCCAGCAGCTTGGAGACAGGGGTGAACACCGGGGAGCTGTTTTTT. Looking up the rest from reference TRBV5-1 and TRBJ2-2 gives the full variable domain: KAGVTQTPRYLIKTRGQQVTLSCSPISGHRSVSWYQQTPGQGLQFLFEYFSETQRNKGNFPGRFSGRQFSNSRSEMNVSTLELGDSALYLCASSLETGVNTGELFFGEGSRLTVL.

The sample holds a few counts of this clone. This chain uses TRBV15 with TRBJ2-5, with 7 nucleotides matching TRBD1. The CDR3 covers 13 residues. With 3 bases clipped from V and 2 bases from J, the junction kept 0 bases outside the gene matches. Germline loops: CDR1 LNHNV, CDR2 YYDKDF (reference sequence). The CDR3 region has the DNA TGTGCCACCAGCAGGGGACAGCAAGAGACCCAGTACTTC. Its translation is CATSRGQQETQYF.

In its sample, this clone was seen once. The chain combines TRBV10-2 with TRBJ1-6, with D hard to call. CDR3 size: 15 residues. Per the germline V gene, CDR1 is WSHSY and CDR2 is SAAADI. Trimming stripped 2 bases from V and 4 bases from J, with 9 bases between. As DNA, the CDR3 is TGCGCCAGCAGTGAGAGAGAGCAATATAATTCACCCCTCCACTTT. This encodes CASSEREQYNSPLHF.